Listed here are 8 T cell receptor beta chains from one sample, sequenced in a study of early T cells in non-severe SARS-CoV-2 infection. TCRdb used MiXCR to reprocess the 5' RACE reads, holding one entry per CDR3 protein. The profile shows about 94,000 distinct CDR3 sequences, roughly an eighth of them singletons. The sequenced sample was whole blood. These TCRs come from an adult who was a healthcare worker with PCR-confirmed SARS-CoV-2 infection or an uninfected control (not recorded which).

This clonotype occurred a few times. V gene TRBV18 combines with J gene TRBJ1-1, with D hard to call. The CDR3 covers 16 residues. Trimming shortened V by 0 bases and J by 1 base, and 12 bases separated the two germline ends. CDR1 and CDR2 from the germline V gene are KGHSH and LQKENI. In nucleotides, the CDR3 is TGTGCCAGCTCACCACCTCGCGGGCCCGGGAACACTGAAGCTTTCTTT. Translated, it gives CASSPPRGPGNTEAFF.

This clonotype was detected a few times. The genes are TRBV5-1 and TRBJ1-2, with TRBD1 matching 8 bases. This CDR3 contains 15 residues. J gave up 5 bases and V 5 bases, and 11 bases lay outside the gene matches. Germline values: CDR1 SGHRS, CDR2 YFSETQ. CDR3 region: CASSPHPTGVYGYTF. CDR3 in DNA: TGCGCCAGCAGTCCACACCCGACAGGGGTGTATGGCTACACCTTC.

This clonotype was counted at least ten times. In DNA, the CDR3 is TGTGCCAGCAGTCCCCAGCGGGGGGCCGACGCAGATACGCAGTATTTT. Its protein product is CASSPQRGADADTQYF. This chain connects TRBV25-1 to TRBJ2-3; 9 nucleotides agree with TRBD2. The V and J ends lost 5 bases and 4 bases, in that order; junction bases with no gene match: 10. Germline V lookup: CDR1 MGHDK, CDR2 SYGVNS. The CDR3 has 16 amino acids.

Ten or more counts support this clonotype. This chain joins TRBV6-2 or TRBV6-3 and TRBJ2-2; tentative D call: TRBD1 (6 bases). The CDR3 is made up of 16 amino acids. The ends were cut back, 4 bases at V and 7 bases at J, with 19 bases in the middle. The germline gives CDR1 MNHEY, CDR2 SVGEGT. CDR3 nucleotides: TGTGCCAGCAGTTGGACAGTCTCCGGGTTAGGCGGGGAGCTGTTTTTT. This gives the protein CASSWTVSGLGGELFF.

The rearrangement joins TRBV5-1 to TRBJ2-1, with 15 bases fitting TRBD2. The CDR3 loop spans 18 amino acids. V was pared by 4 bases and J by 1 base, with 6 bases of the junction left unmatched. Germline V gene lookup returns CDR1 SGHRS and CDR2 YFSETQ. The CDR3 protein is CASSPRTSGGVSYNEQFF. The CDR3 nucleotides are TGCGCCAGCAGCCCCCGGACTAGCGGGGGGGTTTCCTACAATGAGCAGTTCTTC.

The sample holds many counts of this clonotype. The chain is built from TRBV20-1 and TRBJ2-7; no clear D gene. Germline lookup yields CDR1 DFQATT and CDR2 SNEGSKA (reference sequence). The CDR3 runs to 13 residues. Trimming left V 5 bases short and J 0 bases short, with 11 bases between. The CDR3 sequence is CSAPQENSYEQYF. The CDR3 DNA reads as TGCAGTGCTCCTCAGGAGAACTCCTACGAGCAGTACTTC.

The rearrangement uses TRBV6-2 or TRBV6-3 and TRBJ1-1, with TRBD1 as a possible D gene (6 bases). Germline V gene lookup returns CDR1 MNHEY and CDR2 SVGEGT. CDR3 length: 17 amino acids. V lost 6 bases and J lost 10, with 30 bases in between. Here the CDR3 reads CASSSSASQGLPEGAFF. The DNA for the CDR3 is TGTGCCAGCAGCTCTTCCGCAAGTCAGGGGCTCCCCGAGGGAGCTTTCTTT.

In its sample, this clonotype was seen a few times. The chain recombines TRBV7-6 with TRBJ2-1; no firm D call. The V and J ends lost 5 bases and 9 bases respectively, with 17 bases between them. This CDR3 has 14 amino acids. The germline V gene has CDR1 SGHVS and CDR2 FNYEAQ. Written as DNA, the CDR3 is TGTGCCAGCAGCCCCAACCGGGCTGCCAGTGAGCAGTTCTTC. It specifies CASSPNRAASEQFF.